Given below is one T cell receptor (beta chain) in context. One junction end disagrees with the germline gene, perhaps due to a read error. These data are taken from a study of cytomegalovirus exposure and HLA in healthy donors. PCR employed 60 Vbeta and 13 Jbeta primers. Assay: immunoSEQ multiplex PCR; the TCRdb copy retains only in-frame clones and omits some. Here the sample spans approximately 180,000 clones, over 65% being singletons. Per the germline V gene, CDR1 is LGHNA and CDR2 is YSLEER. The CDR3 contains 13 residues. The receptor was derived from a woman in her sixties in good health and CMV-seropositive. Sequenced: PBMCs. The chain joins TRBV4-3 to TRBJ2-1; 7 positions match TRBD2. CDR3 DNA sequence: TGCGCCAGCAACCAAGATTCGGGCGGGGGTCAGTTCTTC. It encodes CASNQDSGGGQFF.